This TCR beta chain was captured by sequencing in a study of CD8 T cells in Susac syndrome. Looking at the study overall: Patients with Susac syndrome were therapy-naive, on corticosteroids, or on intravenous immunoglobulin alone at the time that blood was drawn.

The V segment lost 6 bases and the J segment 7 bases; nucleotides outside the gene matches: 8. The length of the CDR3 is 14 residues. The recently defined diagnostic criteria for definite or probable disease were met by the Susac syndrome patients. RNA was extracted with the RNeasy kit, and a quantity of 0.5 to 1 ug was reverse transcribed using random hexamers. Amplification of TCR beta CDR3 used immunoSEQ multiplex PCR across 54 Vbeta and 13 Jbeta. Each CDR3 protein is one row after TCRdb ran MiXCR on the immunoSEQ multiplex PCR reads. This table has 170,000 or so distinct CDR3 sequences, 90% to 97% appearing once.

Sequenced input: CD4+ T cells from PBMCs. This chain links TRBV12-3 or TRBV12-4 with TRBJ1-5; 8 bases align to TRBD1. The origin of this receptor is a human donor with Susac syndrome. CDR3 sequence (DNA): TGTGCCAGCAGCCTGACAGGGGCGAACCAGCCCCAGCATTTT. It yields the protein CASSLTGANQPQHF.